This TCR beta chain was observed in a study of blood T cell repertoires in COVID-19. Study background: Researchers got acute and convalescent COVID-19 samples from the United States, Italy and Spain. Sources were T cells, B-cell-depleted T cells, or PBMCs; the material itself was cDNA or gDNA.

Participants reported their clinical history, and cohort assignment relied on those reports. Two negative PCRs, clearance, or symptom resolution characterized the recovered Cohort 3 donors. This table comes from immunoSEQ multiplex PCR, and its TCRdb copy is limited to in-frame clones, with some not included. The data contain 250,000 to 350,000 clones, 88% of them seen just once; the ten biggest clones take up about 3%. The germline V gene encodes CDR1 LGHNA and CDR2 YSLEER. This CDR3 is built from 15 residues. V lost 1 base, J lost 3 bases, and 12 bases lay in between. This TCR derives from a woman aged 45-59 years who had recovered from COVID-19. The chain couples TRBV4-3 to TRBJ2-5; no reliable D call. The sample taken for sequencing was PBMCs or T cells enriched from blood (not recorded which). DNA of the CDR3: TGCGCCAGCAGCCAAGTCCTGGTACAAGAAGAGACCCAGTACTTC. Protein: CASSQVLVQEETQYF.